This passage covers 14 T cell receptor beta chains from one sample sequenced in a study of blood T cell repertoires in COVID-19. Clones were read by immunoSEQ multiplex PCR, and TCRdb kept only the in-frame ones, dropping some. The data hold 120,000 or so clones, with about 80% observed a single time. The specimen sequenced was peripheral blood. All receptors derive from a man aged 60-69 years with acute or convalescent COVID-19.

This clone has only a few counts. V and J are TRBV19 and TRBJ1-5; 10 bases agree with TRBD1. Trimming took 5 bases from V and 6 from J; bases not matched to a gene: 16. This CDR3 is built from 18 residues. Germline CDR1 LNHDA, CDR2 SQIVND (reference sequence). CDR3 sequence: CASSDDRGRTVRTQPQHF. CDR3 sequence (DNA): TGTGCCAGTAGTGATGACAGGGGGCGAACCGTAAGGACTCAGCCCCAGCATTTT. The full variable domain, completed using reference TRBV19 and TRBJ1-5, is DGGITQSPKYLFRKEGQNVTLSCEQNLNHDAMYWYRQDPGQGLRLIYYSQIVNDFQKGDIAEGYSVSREKKESFPLTVTSAQKNPTAFYLCASSDDRGRTVRTQPQHFGDGTRLSIL.

V usage is TRBV5-4 and J usage is TRBJ2-5; D may be TRBD1 (5 bases). The CDR3 contains 13 residues. Trimming removed 0 bases from V and 4 bases from J, with 7 bases in between. Germline-derived CDR1 and CDR2 are SGHNT and YYREEE (reference sequence). CDR3 amino acids: CASSLGQIETQYF. In DNA, the CDR3 is TGTGCCAGCAGCTTGGGACAGATAGAGACCCAGTACTTC.

CDR3 nucleotides: TGTGCCAGTATTTTACAGGGTGGGGGCCACGAGCAGTACTTC. It is translated as CASILQGGGHEQYF. The genes are TRBV28 and TRBJ2-7; possibly TRBD1 for D (6 bases). Germline values: CDR1 MDHEN, CDR2 SYDVKM. CDR3 size: 14 residues. V gave up 9 bases and J gave up 5 bases, with 20 bases separating them.

The rearrangement uses TRBV10-1 and TRBJ2-2; a weak D match, TRBD2 (5 bases). In germline, CDR1 is WNHNN, CDR2 SYGVQD (reference sequence). V shed 7 bases and J shed 2 bases, with 8 bases lying between them. CDR3 length: 13 residues. For the CDR3, the DNA is TGCGCCAGCATGGACTCCAACACCGGGGAGCTGTTTTTT. This gives the protein CASMDSNTGELFF.

The V gene is TRBV2, the J gene TRBJ2-2; D unresolved. CDR1 and CDR2 from the germline V gene are SNHLY and FYNNEI. V dropped 5 bases and J dropped 1 base, with 8 bases sitting between them. The CDR3 is made up of 14 amino acids. The CDR3, as DNA: TGTGCCAGCAGTACGGAGCGGAACACCGGGGAGCTGTTTTTT. Amino acid sequence: CASSTERNTGELFF. Full variable domain (rest looked up from reference TRBV2 and TRBJ2-2): EPEVTQTPSHQVTQMGQEVILRCVPISNHLYFYWYRQILGQKVEFLVSFYNNEISEKSEIFDDQFSVERPDGSNFTLKIRSTKLEDSAMYFCASSTERNTGELFFGEGSRLTVL.

The chain joins TRBV10-3 to TRBJ2-2, with 7 positions matching TRBD1. After removal of 4 bases from V and 5 bases from J, the junction contained 10 bases not matched to a gene. Germline V gene data show CDR1 as ENHRY and CDR2 as SYGVKD. This CDR3 is built from 16 residues. CDR3 protein: CAISAGNRGETGELFF. The CDR3 region has the DNA TGTGCCATCAGTGCCGGGAACAGGGGAGAGACCGGGGAGCTGTTTTTT.

This chain links TRBV12-3 or TRBV12-4 with TRBJ2-7, with D maybe TRBD2 (7 bases). V lost 3 bases, J lost 4 bases, and 10 bases lay in between. This CDR3 region has 13 residues. This CDR3 is CASSLGGGYEQYF. In DNA, the CDR3 is TGTGCCAGCAGTTTGGGAGGGGGGTACGAGCAGTACTTC.

This clone is judged medium-sized. This chain uses TRBV25-1 with TRBJ1-1; D ambiguous. The CDR3 has 16 amino acids. Trimming removed 4 bases at V and 0 bases at J, with 15 bases between. In germline, CDR1 is MGHDK, CDR2 SYGVNS. CDR3 sequence: CASSGWGGLMNTEAFF. In DNA form, the CDR3 reads TGTGCCAGCAGTGGTTGGGGAGGCCTTATGAACACTGAAGCTTTCTTT.

The chain uses TRBV9 and TRBJ1-2; 8 nucleotides match TRBD1. Looked up from germline, CDR1 is SGDLS and CDR2 is YYNGEE. V was clipped by 3 bases and J by 8 bases; unmatched bases: 3. This CDR3 is 12 amino acids long. In nucleotides, the CDR3 is TGTGCCAGCAGCGAGGGACAGGCCGGCTACACCTTC. Protein product: CASSEGQAGYTF.

This chain links TRBV3-1 (or the pseudogene TRBV3-2) with TRBJ2-3, with TRBD2 as a possible D gene (6 bases). Germline V gene data show CDR1 as LGHDT and CDR2 as YNNKEL (reference sequence). The V end lost 1 base, the J end lost 4 bases, and 9 bases lay between the germline ends. This CDR3 spans 14 amino acids. The CDR3 sequence is CASSQGGGADTQYF. The CDR3 DNA reads as TGTGCCAGCAGCCAAGGGGGCGGGGCAGATACGCAGTATTTT.

For the CDR3, the DNA is TGTGCCAGCAGCCCTAGGGTTGACAGGATAGCTAACTATGGCTACACCTTC. This encodes CASSPRVDRIANYGYTF. The rearrangement uses TRBV7-9 and TRBJ1-2; D perhaps matches TRBD1 (6 bases). The germline V gene has CDR1 SEHNR and CDR2 FQNEAQ (reference sequence). Trimming took off 5 bases at V and 0 bases at J, with 19 bases between the two ends. The CDR3 is 17 residues long.

The chain employs TRBV28 and TRBJ2-7, with D tentatively TRBD1 (7 bases). Trimming shortened V by 5 bases and J by 4 bases, and 27 bases separated the two germline ends. Germline CDR1 reads MDHEN; CDR2 reads SYDVKM. The CDR3 is made up of 18 amino acids. This chain's CDR3 is CASSIFYGGGTAKYEQYF. CDR3 DNA: TGTGCCAGCAGTATTTTCTATGGAGGCGGGACAGCAAAATACGAGCAGTACTTC.

This clone showed up just once. The chain employs TRBV28 and TRBJ2-6, with 12 bases fitting TRBD1. V shed 2 bases, J shed 0 bases, and the junction held 2 bases outside the gene matches. The CDR3 consists of 18 residues. CDR1 MDHEN and CDR2 SYDVKM come from the germline V gene. This CDR3 is CASSLGTGGLSGANVLTF. CDR3 DNA: TGTGCCAGCAGTTTAGGGACAGGGGGCCTCTCTGGGGCCAACGTCCTGACTTTC.

The chain joins TRBV7-6 to TRBJ2-7; TRBD2 aligns across 11 bases. The J segment lost 5 bases and the V segment lost 5 bases, leaving 8 bases of the junction unmatched. This CDR3 spans 15 amino acids. Germline CDR1 is SGHVS and CDR2 is FNYEAQ. The CDR3 coding sequence is TGTGCCAGCAGCAACCTAGCGGGAGGTACTAACGAGCAGTACTTC. Its translation: CASSNLAGGTNEQYF.